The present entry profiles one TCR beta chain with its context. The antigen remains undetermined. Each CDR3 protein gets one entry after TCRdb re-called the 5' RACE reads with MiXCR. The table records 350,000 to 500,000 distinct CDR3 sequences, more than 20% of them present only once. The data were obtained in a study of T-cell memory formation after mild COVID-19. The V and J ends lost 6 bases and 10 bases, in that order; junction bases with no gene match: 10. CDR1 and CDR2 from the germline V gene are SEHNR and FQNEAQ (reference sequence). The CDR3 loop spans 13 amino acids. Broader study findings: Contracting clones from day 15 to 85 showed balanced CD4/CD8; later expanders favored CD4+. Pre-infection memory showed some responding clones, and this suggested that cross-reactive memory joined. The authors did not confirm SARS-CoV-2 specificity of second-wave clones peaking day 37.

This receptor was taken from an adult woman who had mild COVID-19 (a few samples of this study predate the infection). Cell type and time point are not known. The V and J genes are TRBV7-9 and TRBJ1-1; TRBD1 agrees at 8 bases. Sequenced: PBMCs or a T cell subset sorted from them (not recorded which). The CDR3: CASRLQGANVAFF. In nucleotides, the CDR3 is TGTGCCAGCAGGCTCCAGGGGGCGAATGTAGCTTTCTTT. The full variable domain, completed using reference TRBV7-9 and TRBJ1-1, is DTGVSQNPRHKITKRGQNVTFRCDPISEHNRLYWYRQTLGQGPEFLTYFQNEAQLEKSRLLSDRFSAERPKGSFSTLEIQRTEQGDSAMYLCASRLQGANVAFFGQGTRLTVV.